This T cell receptor beta chain was sequenced for a study of CD8+CD57+ T cells in acquired aplastic anemia. The wider study: Sorted CD4+ and CD8+ cells yielded DNA averaging approximately 3.5 ug. General observations from the study: Patients and controls were not found to differ significantly in CD8+ Simpson's diversity.

As concerns this clonotype: Its antigen remains unknown.

CDR3 and TCR beta VDJ profiling relied on a genomic DNA template. Each CDR3 protein gets one entry after TCRdb re-called the reads with MiXCR. The sample holds approximately 200,000 distinct CDR3 sequences, 54% seen once. Germline CDR1 reads SGHDT; CDR2 reads YYEEEE. V was shortened by 3 bases and J by 0 bases, with 7 bases between the two germline ends. CDR3 length: 14 residues. The source material was sorted CD4+, CD8+, or CD8+CD57+ T cells (not recorded which) from PBMCs. The chain carries TRBV5-6 and TRBJ1-3; D not resolved. The receptor was isolated from a human donor in good health, serving as a control. This CDR3 is CASSSDSSGNTIYF. Here the CDR3 DNA reads TGTGCCAGCAGCTCCGACTCCTCTGGAAACACCATATATTTT.